These 21 T cell receptor beta chains came from one sample sequenced in a study of blood T cell repertoires in COVID-19. Only in-frame clones appear in the TCRdb table, and some are missing; sequencing was by immunoSEQ multiplex PCR. The sample yields about 200,000 clones, around 89% seen once. Sequenced input: peripheral blood. Receptor source: a middle-aged woman with acute or convalescent COVID-19.

The rearrangement joins TRBV25-1 to TRBJ2-3, with 8 bases matching TRBD2. V gave up 4 bases and J gave up 3 bases; unmatched junction bases: 6. Germline CDR1 MGHDK, CDR2 SYGVNS. This CDR3 has 15 amino acids. Here the CDR3 reads CASSVGGGSTDTQYF. CDR3 sequence (DNA): TGTGCCAGCAGTGTCGGGGGGGGCAGTACAGATACGCAGTATTTT.

Turning to this clone: Other DNA sequences from this sample encode an identical CDR3 as well. The rearrangement joins TRBV6-2 or TRBV6-3 to TRBJ1-6; D is possibly TRBD1 (5 bases). CDR3 length: 15 residues. CDR1 and CDR2 from the germline V gene are MNHEY and SVGEGT. V was shortened by 0 bases and J by 4 bases, with 7 bases between the two germline ends. The CDR3 bases are TGTGCCAGCAGTTACTCGGGGCATTATAATTCACCCCTCCACTTT. It translates to CASSYSGHYNSPLHF.

The chain carries TRBV29-1 and TRBJ2-5, with a tentative D call TRBD2 (5 bases). Germline V CDR1 and CDR2: SQVTM, ANQGSEA. The CDR3 length is 14 residues. V shed 4 bases and J shed 2 bases, with 14 bases lying between them. CDR3 region: CSVVLWETQETQYF. CDR3 sequence (DNA): TGCAGCGTTGTATTATGGGAGACACAAGAGACCCAGTACTTC.

The chain uses TRBV29-1 and TRBJ2-5, with D perhaps matching TRBD1 (6 bases). CDR1 is SQVTM, CDR2 ANQGSEA, per germline. V dropped 3 bases and J dropped 5 bases, with 10 bases sitting between them. The CDR3 sequence is 12 residues long. This CDR3 is CSVDFQGETQYF. CDR3 DNA sequence: TGCAGCGTTGACTTTCAGGGGGAGACCCAGTACTTC.

The chain has TRBV11-1 and TRBJ2-3; 7 bases map to TRBD2. This CDR3 is built from 16 residues. The V gene end was trimmed by 3 bases and the J gene end by 5 bases; junction bases not matched to a gene: 11. Germline V gives CDR1 SGHAT, CDR2 FQDESV (reference sequence). The CDR3 spells CASSFSSGGTGDTQYF. DNA of the CDR3: TGTGCCAGCAGCTTTTCGTCGGGGGGTACTGGAGATACGCAGTATTTT.

The gene calls are TRBV15 and TRBJ1-6; 7 bases align to TRBD1. The CDR3 runs 15 residues. Germline CDR1 is LNHNV and CDR2 is YYDKDF (reference sequence). V shed 1 base and J 7 bases; nucleotides not matched to a gene: 4. The CDR3 nucleotides are TGTGCCACCAGCAGAGTTAGACAGGGCAATTCACCCCTCCACTTT. Its protein product is CATSRVRQGNSPLHF. Combining the CDR3 with reference TRBV15 and TRBJ1-6 gives the whole variable domain DAMVIQNPRYQVTQFGKPVTLSCSQTLNHNVMYWYQQKSSQAPKLLFHYYDKDFNNEADTPDNFQSRRPNTSFCFLDIRSPGLGDTAMYLCATSRVRQGNSPLHFGNGTRLTVT.

The chain recombines TRBV5-6 with TRBJ2-1, with no clear D. The CDR3 extends over 13 amino acids. The germline V and J ends were trimmed by 4 bases and 3 bases, with 8 bases remaining between them. Germline V gives CDR1 SGHDT, CDR2 YYEEEE. CDR3 amino acids: CASSLTVYNEQFF. The CDR3 DNA follows: TGTGCCAGCAGCCTTACGGTCTACAATGAGCAGTTCTTC.

This chain uses TRBV19 with TRBJ1-1, with TRBD1 matching 8 bases. V shed 1 base and J 13 bases; nucleotides not matched to a gene: 11. The CDR3 runs to 14 residues. The germline V gene has CDR1 LNHDA and CDR2 SQIVND (reference sequence). For the CDR3, the DNA is TGTGCCAGTAGTATAGGAGGTAGGACAGGGTTTGTTTTCTTT. It codes for CASSIGGRTGFVFF.

The chain combines TRBV5-6 with TRBJ2-3; D gene uncertain. The germline CDR1 and CDR2 sequences are SGHDT and YYEEEE. V lost 2 bases to trimming and J lost 5 bases, with 15 bases between them. The CDR3 runs 15 residues. The CDR3, as DNA: TGTGCCAGCAGCTTCTCGTGGGCCCCGCGAGATACGCAGTATTTT. Translated, it gives CASSFSWAPRDTQYF.

The rearrangement links TRBV7-6 to TRBJ2-2; TRBD2 matches 7 bases. Germline CDR1 and CDR2: SGHVS and FNYEAQ. With 8 bases clipped from V and 2 bases from J, the junction kept 2 bases outside the gene matches. This CDR3 spans 13 amino acids. The CDR3 nucleotides are TGTGCCAGCGGGGGGGTTAACACCGGGGAGCTGTTTTTT. This encodes CASGGVNTGELFF.

This clone was counted a single time. The rearrangement links TRBV6-1 to TRBJ1-6, with D perhaps TRBD1 (6 bases). This CDR3 has 17 amino acids. V lost 0 bases to trimming and J lost 9 bases, with 18 bases between them. Per the germline V gene, CDR1 is MNHNS and CDR2 is SASEGT. The CDR3 DNA reads TGTGCCAGCAGTGAAGCGGCCGTGGGGGGCGGGGGTTCACCCCTCCACTTT. It translates to CASSEAAVGGGGSPLHF.

The chain uses TRBV19 and TRBJ1-5; D remains unclear. CDR3 length equals 13 residues. Between the trimmed V and J ends, which lost 3 bases and 5 bases, there was a span of 8 bases. Germline CDR1 and CDR2: LNHDA and SQIVND (reference sequence). This chain's CDR3 is CASSIRSDQPQHF. CDR3 DNA sequence: TGTGCCAGTAGTATCCGGAGCGATCAGCCCCAGCATTTT.

This clone was observed a handful of times. The chain uses TRBV28 and TRBJ1-1; TRBD1 might be the D (5 bases). V lost 7 bases, J lost 1 base, and 19 bases lay in between. The germline gives CDR1 MDHEN, CDR2 SYDVKM. This CDR3 spans 16 amino acids. CDR3 region: CASKTSWGGTNTEAFF. CDR3 coding DNA: TGTGCCAGCAAAACCAGCTGGGGGGGTACGAACACTGAAGCTTTCTTT.

This chain links TRBV5-6 with TRBJ2-3; 11 bases map to TRBD2. Germline loops: CDR1 SGHDT, CDR2 YYEEEE. V lost 1 base and J lost 2; bases outside the gene matches: 3. The CDR3 sequence is 16 residues long. CDR3 sequence reads: CASSLFSGGATDTQYF. DNA for the CDR3: TGTGCCAGCAGCTTGTTTAGCGGGGGGGCCACAGATACGCAGTATTTT.

The V gene is TRBV5-1, the J gene TRBJ2-1; 7 bases match TRBD1. Unmatched junction bases numbered 7, after V lost 4 bases and J lost 9 bases. The CDR3 totals 13 residues. Looked up from germline, CDR1 is SGHRS and CDR2 is YFSETQ. The CDR3 nucleotides are TGCGCCAGCAGCATGACAGGGTCGGGTGAGCAGTTCTTC. It yields the protein CASSMTGSGEQFF.

The chain is built from TRBV24-1 and TRBJ2-1; 10 bases agree with TRBD2. Trimming took 3 bases from V and 4 from J; bases not matched to a gene: 11. CDR3 length: 18 residues. In germline, CDR1 is KGHDR, CDR2 SFDVKD. The CDR3 region has the DNA TGTGCCACCAGTGATCTTGGTAGGGCTAGCGGGGGTTACAATGAGCAGTTCTTC. The encoded protein is CATSDLGRASGGYNEQFF.

This clone has just a few counts. The chain recombines TRBV28 with TRBJ1-5, with 12 bases that match TRBD1. Germline assignment: CDR1 MDHEN and CDR2 SYDVKM. This CDR3 has 13 amino acids. Trimming cost V 10 bases and J 8 bases; bases outside gene matches: 6. The CDR3 sequence: CATTGTGGKPQHF. Here the CDR3 DNA reads TGTGCCACTACCGGGACAGGGGGCAAGCCCCAGCATTTT.

This rearrangement joins TRBV30 to TRBJ1-2; maybe TRBD1 (5 bases). Germline V gives CDR1 GTSNPN, CDR2 SVGIG (reference sequence). The V end lost 2 bases, the J end lost 4 bases, and 17 bases lay between the germline ends. The CDR3 runs to 15 residues. CDR3 in amino acids: CAWSYVGSGIYGYTF. For the CDR3, the DNA is TGTGCCTGGAGTTATGTAGGTTCAGGGATCTATGGCTACACCTTC.

V and J are TRBV15 and TRBJ1-5, with D possibly being TRBD1 (5 bases). The CDR3 extends over 13 amino acids. Germline V gene sequence: CDR1 LNHNV, CDR2 YYDKDF (reference sequence). V dropped 7 bases and J dropped 5 bases, with 12 bases sitting between them. The CDR3 loop is CATTNRYDQPQHF. In nucleotides, the CDR3 is TGTGCCACCACCAACAGGTATGATCAGCCCCAGCATTTT. The whole variable domain, remainder taken from reference TRBV15 and TRBJ1-5, is DAMVIQNPRYQVTQFGKPVTLSCSQTLNHNVMYWYQQKSSQAPKLLFHYYDKDFNNEADTPDNFQSRRPNTSFCFLDIRSPGLGDTAMYLCATTNRYDQPQHFGDGTRLSIL.

This chain's CDR3 is CASRLPLAGSYEQYV. DNA of the CDR3: TGTGCCAGCCGATTACCCCTAGCGGGGTCCTACGAGCAGTACGTC. V and J are TRBV7-3 and TRBJ2-7; 9 nucleotides agree with TRBD2. The ends lost 8 bases at V and 1 base at J; junction bases unmatched: 9. The CDR3 covers 15 residues. Germline loops: CDR1 SGHTA, CDR2 FQGTGA.

The chain employs TRBV28 and TRBJ2-7, with a tentative D call TRBD2 (5 bases). The CDR3 runs to 13 residues. Germline V gives CDR1 MDHEN, CDR2 SYDVKM. Trimming cost V 5 bases and J 4 bases, with 12 bases left between them. The CDR3, as DNA: TGTGCCAGCAGTCCCTATGACTATTACGAGCAGTACGTC. Residues: CASSPYDYYEQYV.